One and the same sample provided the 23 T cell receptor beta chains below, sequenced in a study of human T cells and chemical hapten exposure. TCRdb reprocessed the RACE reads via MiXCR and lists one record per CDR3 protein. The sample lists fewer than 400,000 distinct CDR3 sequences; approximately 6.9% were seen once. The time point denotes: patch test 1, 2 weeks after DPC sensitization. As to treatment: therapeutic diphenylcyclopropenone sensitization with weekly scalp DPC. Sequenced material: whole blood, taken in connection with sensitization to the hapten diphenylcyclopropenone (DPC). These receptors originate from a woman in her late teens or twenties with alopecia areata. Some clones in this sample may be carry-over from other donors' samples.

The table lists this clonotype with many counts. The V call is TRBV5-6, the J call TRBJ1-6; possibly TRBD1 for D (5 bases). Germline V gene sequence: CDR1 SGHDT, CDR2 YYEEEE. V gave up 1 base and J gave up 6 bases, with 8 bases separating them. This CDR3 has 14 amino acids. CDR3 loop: CASSLQGRNSPLHF. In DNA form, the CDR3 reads TGTGCCAGCAGCTTGCAGGGCCGTAATTCACCCCTCCACTTT.

As DNA, the CDR3 is TGCGCCAGCAGCCGGGGGACTAGCGGGGGGACCTACGAGCAGTACTTC. Its protein is CASSRGTSGGTYEQYF. The genes are TRBV4-3 and TRBJ2-7; TRBD2 aligns across 15 bases. The CDR3 contains 16 residues. V shed 4 bases, J shed 2 bases, and the junction held 3 bases outside the gene matches. Germline V gives CDR1 LGHNA, CDR2 YSLEER.

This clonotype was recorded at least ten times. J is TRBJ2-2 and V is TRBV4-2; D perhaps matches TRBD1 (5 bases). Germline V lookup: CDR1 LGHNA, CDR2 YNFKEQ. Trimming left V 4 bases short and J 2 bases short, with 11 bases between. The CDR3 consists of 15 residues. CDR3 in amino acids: CASSPSGQNTGELFF. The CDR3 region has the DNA TGTGCCAGCAGCCCCTCAGGGCAAAACACCGGGGAGCTGTTTTTT.

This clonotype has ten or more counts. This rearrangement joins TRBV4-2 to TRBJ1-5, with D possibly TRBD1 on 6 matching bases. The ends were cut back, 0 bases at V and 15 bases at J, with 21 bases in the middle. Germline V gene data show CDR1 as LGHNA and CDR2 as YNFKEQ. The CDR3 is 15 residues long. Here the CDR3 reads CASSQDRGLGRGRHF. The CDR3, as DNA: TGTGCCAGCAGCCAAGACAGAGGTCTAGGCAGGGGTAGGCATTTT.

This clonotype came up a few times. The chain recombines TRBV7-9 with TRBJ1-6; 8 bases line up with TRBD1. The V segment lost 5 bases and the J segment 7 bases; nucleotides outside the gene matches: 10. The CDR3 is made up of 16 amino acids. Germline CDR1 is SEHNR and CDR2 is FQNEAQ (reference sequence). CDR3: CASSRRGQGGNSPLHF. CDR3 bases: TGTGCCAGCAGCAGACGAGGACAGGGTGGGAATTCACCCCTCCACTTT.

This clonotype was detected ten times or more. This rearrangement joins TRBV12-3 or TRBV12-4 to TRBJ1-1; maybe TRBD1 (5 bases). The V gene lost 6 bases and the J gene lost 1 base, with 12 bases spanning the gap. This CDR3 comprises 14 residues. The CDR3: CASSRPGQNTEAFF. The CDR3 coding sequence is TGTGCCAGCAGCCGCCCAGGGCAGAACACTGAAGCTTTCTTT.

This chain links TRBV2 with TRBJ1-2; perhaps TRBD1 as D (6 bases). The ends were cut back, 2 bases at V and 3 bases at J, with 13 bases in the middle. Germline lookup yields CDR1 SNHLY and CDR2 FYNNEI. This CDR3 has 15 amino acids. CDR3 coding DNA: TGTGCCAGCAGTGAATTTTCAGGGGCGGACTATGGCTACACCTTC. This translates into CASSEFSGADYGYTF.

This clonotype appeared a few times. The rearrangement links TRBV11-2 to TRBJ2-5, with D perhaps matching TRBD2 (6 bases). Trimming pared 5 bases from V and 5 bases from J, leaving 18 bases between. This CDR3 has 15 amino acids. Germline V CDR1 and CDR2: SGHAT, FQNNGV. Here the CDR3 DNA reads TGTGCCAGCAGCCCATCCCCGGGGGTAATGGAGACCCAGTACTTC. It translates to CASSPSPGVMETQYF. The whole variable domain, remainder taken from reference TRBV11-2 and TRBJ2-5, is EAGVAQSPRYKIIEKRQSVAFWCNPISGHATLYWYQQILGQGPKLLIQFQNNGVVDDSQLPKDRFSAERLKGVDSTLKIQPAKLEDSAVYLCASSPSPGVMETQYFGPGTRLLVL.

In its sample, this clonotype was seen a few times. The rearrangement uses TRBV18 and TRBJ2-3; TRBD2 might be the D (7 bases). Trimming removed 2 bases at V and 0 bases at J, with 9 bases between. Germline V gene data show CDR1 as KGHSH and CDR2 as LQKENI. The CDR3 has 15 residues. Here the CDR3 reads CASSPGGASTDTQYF. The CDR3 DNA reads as TGTGCCAGCTCACCAGGGGGGGCGAGCACAGATACGCAGTATTTT. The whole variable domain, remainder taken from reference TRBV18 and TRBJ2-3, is NAGVMQNPRHLVRRRGQEARLRCSPMKGHSHVYWYRQLPEEGLKFMVYLQKENIIDESGMPKERFSAEFPKEGPSILRIQQVVRGDSAAYFCASSPGGASTDTQYFGPGTRLTVL.

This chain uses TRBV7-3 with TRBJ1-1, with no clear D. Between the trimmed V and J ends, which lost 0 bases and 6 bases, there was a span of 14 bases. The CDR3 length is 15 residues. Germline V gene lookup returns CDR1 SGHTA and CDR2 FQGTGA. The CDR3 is CASSLTVSTTAEAFF. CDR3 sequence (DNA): TGTGCCAGCAGCTTAACCGTTTCGACAACCGCTGAAGCTTTCTTT.

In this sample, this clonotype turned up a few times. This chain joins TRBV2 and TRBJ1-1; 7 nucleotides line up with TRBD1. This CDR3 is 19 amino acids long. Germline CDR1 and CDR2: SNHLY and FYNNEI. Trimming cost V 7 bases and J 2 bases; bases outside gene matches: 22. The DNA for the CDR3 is TGTGCCAGCATCTACCCCAACCGCCGGGACAGTGGGTCCAACACTGAAGCTTTCTTT. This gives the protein CASIYPNRRDSGSNTEAFF.

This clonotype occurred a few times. The CDR3 is CASSQSTANQPQHF. The CDR3 DNA follows: TGTGCCAGCAGCCAGAGCACAGCTAATCAGCCCCAGCATTTT. This chain joins TRBV3-1 and TRBJ1-5; no definite D call. Looked up from germline, CDR1 is LGHDT and CDR2 is YNNKEL (reference sequence). The CDR3 spans 14 residues. Trimming shortened V by 3 bases and J by 4 bases, and 10 bases separated the two germline ends.

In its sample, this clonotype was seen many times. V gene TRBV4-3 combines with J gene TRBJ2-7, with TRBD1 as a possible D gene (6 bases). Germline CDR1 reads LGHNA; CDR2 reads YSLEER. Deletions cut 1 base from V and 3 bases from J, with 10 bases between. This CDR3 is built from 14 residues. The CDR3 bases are TGCGCCAGCAGCCAAGGTCAGGGGAACTACGAGCAGTACTTC. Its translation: CASSQGQGNYEQYF.

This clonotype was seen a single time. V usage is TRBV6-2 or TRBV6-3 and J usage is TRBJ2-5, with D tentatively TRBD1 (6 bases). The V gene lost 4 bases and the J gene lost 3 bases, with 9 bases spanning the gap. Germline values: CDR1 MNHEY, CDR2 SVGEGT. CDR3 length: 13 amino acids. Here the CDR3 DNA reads TGTGCCAGCAGTTGGGCAGGGGAAGAGACCCAGTACTTC. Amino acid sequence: CASSWAGEETQYF.

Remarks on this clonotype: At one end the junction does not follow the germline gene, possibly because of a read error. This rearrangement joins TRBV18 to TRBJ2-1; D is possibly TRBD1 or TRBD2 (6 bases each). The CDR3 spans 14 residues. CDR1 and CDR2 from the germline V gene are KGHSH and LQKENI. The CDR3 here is CASLPTEGVRQPVF. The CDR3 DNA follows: TGTGCCAGCTTACCGACGGAGGGGGTCCGCCAACCGGTCTTC.

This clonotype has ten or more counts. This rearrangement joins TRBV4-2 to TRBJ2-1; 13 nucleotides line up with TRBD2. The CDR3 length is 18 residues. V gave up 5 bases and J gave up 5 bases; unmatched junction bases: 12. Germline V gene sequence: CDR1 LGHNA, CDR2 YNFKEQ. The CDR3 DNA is TGTGCCAGCAGCGCACGACTAGCGGGGGGAATCGCAGACAATGAGCAGTTCTTC. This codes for CASSARLAGGIADNEQFF.

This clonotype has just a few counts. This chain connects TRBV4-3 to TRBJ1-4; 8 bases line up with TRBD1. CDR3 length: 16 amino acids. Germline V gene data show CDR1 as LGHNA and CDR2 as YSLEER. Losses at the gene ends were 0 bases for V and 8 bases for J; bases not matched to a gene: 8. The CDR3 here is CASSQETPGGGEKLFF. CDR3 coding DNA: TGCGCCAGCAGCCAAGAGACTCCAGGGGGCGGGGAAAAACTGTTTTTT.

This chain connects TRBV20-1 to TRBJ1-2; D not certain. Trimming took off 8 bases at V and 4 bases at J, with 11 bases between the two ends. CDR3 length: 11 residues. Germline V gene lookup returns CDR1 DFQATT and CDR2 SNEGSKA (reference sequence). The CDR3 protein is CSLPASYGYTF. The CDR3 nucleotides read TGCAGTTTACCGGCCTCCTATGGCTACACCTTC.

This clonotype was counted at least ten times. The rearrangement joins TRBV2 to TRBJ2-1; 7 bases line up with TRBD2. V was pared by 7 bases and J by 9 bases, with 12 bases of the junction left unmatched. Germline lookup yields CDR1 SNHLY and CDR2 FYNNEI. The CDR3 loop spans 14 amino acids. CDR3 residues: CASTRLGEGTEQFF. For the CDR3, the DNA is TGTGCCAGCACCCGACTAGGGGAGGGGACTGAGCAGTTCTTC.

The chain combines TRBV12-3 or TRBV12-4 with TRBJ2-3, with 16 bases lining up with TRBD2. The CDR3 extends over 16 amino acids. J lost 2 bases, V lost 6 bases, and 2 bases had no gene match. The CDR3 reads CASRGLAGGITDTQYF. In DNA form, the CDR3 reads TGTGCCAGCAGGGGACTAGCGGGGGGGATCACAGATACGCAGTATTTT.

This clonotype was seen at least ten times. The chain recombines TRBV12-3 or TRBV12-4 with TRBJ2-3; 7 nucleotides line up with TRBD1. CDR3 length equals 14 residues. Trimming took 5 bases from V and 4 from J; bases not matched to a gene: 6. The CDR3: CASSNRGAADTQYF. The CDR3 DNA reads TGTGCCAGCAGTAACAGGGGCGCAGCAGATACGCAGTATTTT.

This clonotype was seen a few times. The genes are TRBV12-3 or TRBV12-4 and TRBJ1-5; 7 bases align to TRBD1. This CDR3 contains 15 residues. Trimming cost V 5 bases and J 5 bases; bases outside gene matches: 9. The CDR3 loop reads CASSLEKGAHQPQHF. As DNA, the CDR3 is TGTGCCAGCAGTCTCGAGAAGGGGGCGCATCAGCCCCAGCATTTT.

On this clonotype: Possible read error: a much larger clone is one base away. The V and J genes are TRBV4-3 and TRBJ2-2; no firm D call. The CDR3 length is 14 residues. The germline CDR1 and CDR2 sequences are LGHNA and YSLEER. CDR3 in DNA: TGCGCCAGCGGCCAAGGTGAAGGCACCGGGGAGCTGTTTTTT. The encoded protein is CASGQGEGTGELFF.